This T cell receptor beta chain derives from a study of T cell clones after liver transplantation. The protocol was immunoSEQ multiplex PCR, while the TCRdb copy is restricted to in-frame clones and leaves out a portion. This sample carries some 57,000 clones, 60% to 75% of them seen once, and the ten largest clones take about 9.7%. Findings and limits, study-wide: Conclusions were preliminary, with small, heterogeneous patient groups. Low donor cell numbers restricted donor-reactive repertoire measurement in a couple of subjects.

Of note for this clone: The antigen remains undetermined.

The TCR was taken from a human patient who received a liver transplant. The graft donor may have contributed some T cells. Here the sequenced sample was CD4+ T cells from blood, taken at the 22-month timepoint.

As DNA, the CDR3 is TGCGCCAGCAGCCCCTACCTAGGGGCCATCACAGATACGCAGTATTTT. Its translation is CASSPYLGAITDTQYF. The J gene is TRBJ2-3, the V gene TRBV5-1; D may be TRBD1 (5 bases). V shed 4 bases and J shed 2 bases, with 17 bases lying between them. CDR3 length: 16 amino acids. Germline CDR1 is SGHRS and CDR2 is YFSETQ.